This T cell receptor (beta chain) comes out of a study of T cells expressing NK-cell markers. Study observations and caveats: Certain NKG2C+ T cell clones were expanded, and their HCMV specificity remained unclear.

The CDR3 consists of 16 residues. Germline V gene sequence: CDR1 MGHRA, CDR2 YSYEKL. Details on this clonotype: Its cognate antigen is unknown.

Reanalyzing the 5' RACE reads, TCRdb keeps one entry per CDR3 protein, without DNA. The sample yields some 140,000 distinct CDR3 sequences, of which the top ten take up 37%. This TCR was sampled from a woman in her forties or fifties in good health. This chain connects TRBV4-1 to TRBJ2-2; the D gene TCRdb calls, TRBD1, cannot be checked with no DNA. The sample consisted of blood T cells: a sorted CD56 or NKG2C T cell subset, CD4+ or CD8+ T cells, or bulk PBMC T cells (not recorded which). This chain's CDR3 is CASSHPQGTNTGELFF.